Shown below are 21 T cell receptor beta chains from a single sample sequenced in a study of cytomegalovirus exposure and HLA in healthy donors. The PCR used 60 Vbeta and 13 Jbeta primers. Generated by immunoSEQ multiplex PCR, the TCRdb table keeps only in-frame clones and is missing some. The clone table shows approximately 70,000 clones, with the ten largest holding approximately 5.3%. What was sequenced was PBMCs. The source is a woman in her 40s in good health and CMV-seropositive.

The CDR3 protein is CASSYSSRGEAFF. Written as DNA, the CDR3 is TGTGCCAGCAGTTACTCCAGCAGGGGCGAAGCTTTCTTT. The chain carries TRBV6-5 and TRBJ1-1; possibly TRBD1 for D (6 bases). The CDR3 covers 13 residues. Germline CDR1 is MNHEY and CDR2 is SVGAGI. The V gene lost 0 bases and the J gene lost 8 bases, with 10 bases spanning the gap.

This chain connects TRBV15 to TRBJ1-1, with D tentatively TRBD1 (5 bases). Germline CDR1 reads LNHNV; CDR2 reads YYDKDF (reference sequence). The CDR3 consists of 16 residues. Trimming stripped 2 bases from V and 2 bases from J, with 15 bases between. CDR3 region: CATSRPDRTINTEAFF. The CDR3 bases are TGTGCCACCAGCAGACCTGACCGGACAATCAACACTGAAGCTTTCTTT.

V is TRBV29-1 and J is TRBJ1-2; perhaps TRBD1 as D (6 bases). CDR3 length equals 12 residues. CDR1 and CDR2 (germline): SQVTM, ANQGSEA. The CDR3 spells CGGSGTIDGYTF. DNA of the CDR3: TGCGGAGGATCCGGGACAATCGATGGCTACACCTTC.

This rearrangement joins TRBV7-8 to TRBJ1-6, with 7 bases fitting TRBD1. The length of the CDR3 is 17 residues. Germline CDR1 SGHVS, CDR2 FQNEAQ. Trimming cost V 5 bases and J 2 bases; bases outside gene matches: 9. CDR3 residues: CASSPRQGSAYNSPLHF. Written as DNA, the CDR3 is TGTGCCAGCAGCCCCCGACAGGGATCGGCCTATAATTCACCCCTCCACTTT.

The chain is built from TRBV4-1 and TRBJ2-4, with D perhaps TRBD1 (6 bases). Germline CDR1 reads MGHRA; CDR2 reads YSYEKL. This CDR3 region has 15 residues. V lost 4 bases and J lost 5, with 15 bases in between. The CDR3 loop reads CASSLVDRTENIQYF. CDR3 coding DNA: TGCGCCAGCAGCCTTGTCGACAGGACCGAAAACATTCAGTACTTC.

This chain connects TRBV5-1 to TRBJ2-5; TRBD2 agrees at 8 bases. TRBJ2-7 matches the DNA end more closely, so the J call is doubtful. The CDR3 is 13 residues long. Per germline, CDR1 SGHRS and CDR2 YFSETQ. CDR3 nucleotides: TGCGCCAGCTTCCAAGCTAGCGGGTACGAGCAGTACTTC. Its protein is CASFQASGYEQYF.

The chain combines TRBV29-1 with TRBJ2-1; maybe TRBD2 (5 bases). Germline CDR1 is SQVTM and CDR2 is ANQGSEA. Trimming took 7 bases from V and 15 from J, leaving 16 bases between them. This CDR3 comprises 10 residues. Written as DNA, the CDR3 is TGCAGCGGGGATACGGGGTCCAGGTTCTTC. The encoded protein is CSGDTGSRFF.

The CDR3 here is CAWSVGTGGEAFF. The CDR3 nucleotides read TGTGCCTGGAGTGTGGGGACAGGGGGCGAAGCTTTCTTT. The genes are TRBV30 and TRBJ1-1; 12 bases match TRBD1. Germline V gene sequence: CDR1 GTSNPN, CDR2 SVGIG (reference sequence). The CDR3 runs to 13 residues. Trimming cost V 0 bases and J 8 bases; bases outside gene matches: 1.

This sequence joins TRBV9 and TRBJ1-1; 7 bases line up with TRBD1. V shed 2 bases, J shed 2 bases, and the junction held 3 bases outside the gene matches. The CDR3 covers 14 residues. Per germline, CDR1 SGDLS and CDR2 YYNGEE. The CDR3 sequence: CASSVDRANTEAFF. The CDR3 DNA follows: TGTGCCAGCAGCGTTGACAGGGCCAACACTGAAGCTTTCTTT.

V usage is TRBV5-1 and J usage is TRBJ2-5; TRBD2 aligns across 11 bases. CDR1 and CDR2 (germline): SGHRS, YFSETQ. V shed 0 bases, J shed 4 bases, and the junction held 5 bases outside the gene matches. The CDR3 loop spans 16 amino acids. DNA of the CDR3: TGCGCCAGCAGCTTGGGCCGACTAGCGGGATCAGAGACCCAGTACTTC. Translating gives CASSLGRLAGSETQYF.

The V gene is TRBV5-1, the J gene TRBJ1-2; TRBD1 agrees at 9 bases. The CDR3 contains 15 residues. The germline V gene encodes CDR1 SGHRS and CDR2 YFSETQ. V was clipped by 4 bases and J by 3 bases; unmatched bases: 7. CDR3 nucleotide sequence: TGCGCCAGCAGCCGTATCGACAGGGGGTACTATGGCTACACCTTC. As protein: CASSRIDRGYYGYTF.

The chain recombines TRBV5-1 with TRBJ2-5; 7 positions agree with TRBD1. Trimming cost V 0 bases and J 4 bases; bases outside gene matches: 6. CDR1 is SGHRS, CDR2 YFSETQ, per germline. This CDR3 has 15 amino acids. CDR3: CASSLAATGTETQYF. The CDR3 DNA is TGCGCCAGCAGCTTGGCTGCGACAGGGACAGAGACCCAGTACTTC.

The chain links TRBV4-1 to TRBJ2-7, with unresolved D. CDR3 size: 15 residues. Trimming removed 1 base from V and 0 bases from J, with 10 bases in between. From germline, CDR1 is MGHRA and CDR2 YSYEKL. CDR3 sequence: CASSQGHLSSYEQYF. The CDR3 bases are TGCGCCAGCAGCCAAGGACACCTGAGCTCCTACGAGCAGTACTTC.

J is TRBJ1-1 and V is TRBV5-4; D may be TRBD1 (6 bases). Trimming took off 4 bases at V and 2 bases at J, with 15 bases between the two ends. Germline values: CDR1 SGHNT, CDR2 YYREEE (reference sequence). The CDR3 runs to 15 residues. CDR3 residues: CASSPPDRINTEAFF. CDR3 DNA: TGTGCCAGCAGCCCACCCGACAGGATCAACACTGAAGCTTTCTTT. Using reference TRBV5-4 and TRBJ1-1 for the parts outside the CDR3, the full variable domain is ETGVTQSPTHLIKTRGQQVTLRCSSQSGHNTVSWYQQALGQGPQFIFQYYREEENGRGNFPPRFSGLQFPNYSSELNVNALELDDSALYLCASSPPDRINTEAFFGQGTRLTVV.

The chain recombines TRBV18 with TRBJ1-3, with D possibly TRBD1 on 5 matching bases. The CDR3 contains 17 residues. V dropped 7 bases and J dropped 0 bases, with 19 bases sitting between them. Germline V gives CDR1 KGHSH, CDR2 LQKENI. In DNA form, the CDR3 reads TGTGCCAGCTGCGGGACCCTCTACGACGTCTCTGGAAACACCATATATTTT. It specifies CASCGTLYDVSGNTIYF.

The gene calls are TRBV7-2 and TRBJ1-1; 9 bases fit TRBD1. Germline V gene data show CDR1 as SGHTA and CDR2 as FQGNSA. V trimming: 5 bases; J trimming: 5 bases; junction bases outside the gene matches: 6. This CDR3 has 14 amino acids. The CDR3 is CASSRQGGSTEAFF. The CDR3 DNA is TGTGCCAGCAGCCGACAGGGGGGTTCTACTGAAGCTTTCTTT.

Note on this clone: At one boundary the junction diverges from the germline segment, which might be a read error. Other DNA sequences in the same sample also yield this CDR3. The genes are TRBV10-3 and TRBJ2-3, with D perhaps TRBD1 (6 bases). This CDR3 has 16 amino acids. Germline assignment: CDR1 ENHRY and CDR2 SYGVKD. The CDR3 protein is CAISESKAGATDTQYF. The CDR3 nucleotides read TGTGCCATCAGCGAGTCGAAGGCAGGGGCCACAGATACGCAGTATTTT.

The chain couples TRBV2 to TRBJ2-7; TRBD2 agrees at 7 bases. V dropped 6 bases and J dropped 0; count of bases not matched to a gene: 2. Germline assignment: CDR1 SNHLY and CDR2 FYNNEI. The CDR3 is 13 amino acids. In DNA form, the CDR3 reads TGTGCCAGCAGGAGGACTAGCTCCTACGAGCAGTACTTC. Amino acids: CASRRTSSYEQYF.

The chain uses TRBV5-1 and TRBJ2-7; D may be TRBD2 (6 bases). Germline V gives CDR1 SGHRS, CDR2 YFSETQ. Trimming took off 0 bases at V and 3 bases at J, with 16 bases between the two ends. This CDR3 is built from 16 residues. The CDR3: CASSLVTSPGLYEQYF. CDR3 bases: TGCGCCAGCAGCTTGGTGACTAGTCCAGGTCTCTACGAGCAGTACTTC.

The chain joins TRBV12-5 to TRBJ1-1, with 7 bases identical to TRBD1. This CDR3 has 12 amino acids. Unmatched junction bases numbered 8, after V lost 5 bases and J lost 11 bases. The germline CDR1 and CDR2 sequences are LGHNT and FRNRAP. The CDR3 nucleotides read TGTGCTAGTGGTCAGGACAGGTCATTGGCTTTCTTT. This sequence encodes CASGQDRSLAFF.

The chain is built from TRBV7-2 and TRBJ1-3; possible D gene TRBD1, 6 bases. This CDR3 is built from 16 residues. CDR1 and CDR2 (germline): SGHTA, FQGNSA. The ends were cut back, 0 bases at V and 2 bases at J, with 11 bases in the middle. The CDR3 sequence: CASSLARGGAGNTIYF. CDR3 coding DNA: TGTGCCAGCAGCTTAGCGAGGGGGGGAGCTGGAAACACCATATATTTT.